What follows is one T cell receptor beta chain and its context. In germline, CDR1 is SGDLS, CDR2 YYNGEE. The CDR3 spans 14 residues. J was trimmed by 1 base and V by 4 bases; bases with no gene match: 2. The record originates from a study of blood T cell repertoires in COVID-19. Study-level background: Some COVID-19 samples were acute and others convalescent; all came from the United States, Italy and Spain.

The authors' processing: From reference gene primer amplification, estimates of nucleated cell counts were derived. Clones were read by immunoSEQ multiplex PCR, and TCRdb kept only the in-frame ones, dropping some. The V and J calls and the clone size are those of that table, but D and trimming were determined from the DNA. Of 150,000 or so clones listed, about 80% are singletons. Sequencing was carried out using peripheral blood. This sequence joins TRBV9 and TRBJ2-1; 7 bases agree with TRBD2. The TCR originated in a woman of 80 years or more with acute or convalescent COVID-19. The CDR3 spells CASSFSGSYNEQFF. CDR3 nucleotide sequence: TGTGCCAGCAGCTTTAGCGGGTCCTACAATGAGCAGTTCTTC.